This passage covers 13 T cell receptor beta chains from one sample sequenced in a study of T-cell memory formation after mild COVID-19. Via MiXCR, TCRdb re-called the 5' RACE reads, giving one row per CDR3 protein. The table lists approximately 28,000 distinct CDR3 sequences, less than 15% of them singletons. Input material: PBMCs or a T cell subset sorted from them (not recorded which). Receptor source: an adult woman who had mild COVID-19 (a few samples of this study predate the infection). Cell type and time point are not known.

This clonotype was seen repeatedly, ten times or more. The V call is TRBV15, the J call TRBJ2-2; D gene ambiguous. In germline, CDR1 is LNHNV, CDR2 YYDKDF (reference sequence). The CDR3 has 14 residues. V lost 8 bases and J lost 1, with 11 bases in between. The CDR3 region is CATRPPGNTGELFF. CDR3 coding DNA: TGTGCCACCCGCCCCCCAGGGAACACCGGGGAGCTGTTTTTT. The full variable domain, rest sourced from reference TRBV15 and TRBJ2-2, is DAMVIQNPRYQVTQFGKPVTLSCSQTLNHNVMYWYQQKSSQAPKLLFHYYDKDFNNEADTPDNFQSRRPNTSFCFLDIRSPGLGDTAMYLCATRPPGNTGELFFGEGSRLTVL.

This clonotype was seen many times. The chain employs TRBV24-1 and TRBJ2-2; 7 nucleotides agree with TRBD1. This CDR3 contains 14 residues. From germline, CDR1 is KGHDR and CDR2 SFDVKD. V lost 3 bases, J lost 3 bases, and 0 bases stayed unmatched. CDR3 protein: CATSDQGDTGELFF. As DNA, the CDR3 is TGTGCCACCAGTGATCAGGGGGACACCGGGGAGCTGTTTTTT.

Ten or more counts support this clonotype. For the CDR3, the DNA is TGTGCCAGCAGCTGGGACAGCCCCACAGATACGCAGTATTTT. It yields the protein CASSWDSPTDTQYF. V usage is TRBV7-9 and J usage is TRBJ2-3, with 7 bases aligning to TRBD1. CDR3 length: 14 amino acids. The ends lost 4 bases at V and 2 bases at J; junction bases unmatched: 3. The germline V gene has CDR1 SEHNR and CDR2 FQNEAQ (reference sequence).

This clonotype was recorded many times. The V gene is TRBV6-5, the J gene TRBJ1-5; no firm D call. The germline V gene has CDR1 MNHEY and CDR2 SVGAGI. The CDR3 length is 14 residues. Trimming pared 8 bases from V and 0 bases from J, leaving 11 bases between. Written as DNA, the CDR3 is TGTGCCAGCGGTAGGCCTTATAGCAATCAGCCCCAGCATTTT. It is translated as CASGRPYSNQPQHF.

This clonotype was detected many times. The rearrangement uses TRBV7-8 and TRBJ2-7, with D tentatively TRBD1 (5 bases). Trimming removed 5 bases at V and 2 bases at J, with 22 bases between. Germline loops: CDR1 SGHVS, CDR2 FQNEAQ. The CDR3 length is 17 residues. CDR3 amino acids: CASSPQDMVGYTYEQYF. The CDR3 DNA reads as TGTGCCAGCAGCCCACAGGATATGGTGGGTTATACCTACGAGCAGTACTTC.

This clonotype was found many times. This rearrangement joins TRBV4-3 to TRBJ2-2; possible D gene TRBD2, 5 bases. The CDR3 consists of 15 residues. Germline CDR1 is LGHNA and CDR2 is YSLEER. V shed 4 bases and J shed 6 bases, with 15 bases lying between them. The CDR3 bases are TGCGCCAGCAGCCCTCATGAGGGATCCCCCGGGGAGCTGTTTTTT. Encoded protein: CASSPHEGSPGELFF.

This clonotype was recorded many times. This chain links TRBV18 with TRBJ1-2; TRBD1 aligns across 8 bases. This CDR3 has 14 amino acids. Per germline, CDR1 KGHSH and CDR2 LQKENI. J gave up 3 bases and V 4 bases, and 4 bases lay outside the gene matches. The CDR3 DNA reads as TGTGCCAGCTCACTGGGACAGGTATACTATGGCTACACCTTC. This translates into CASSLGQVYYGYTF.

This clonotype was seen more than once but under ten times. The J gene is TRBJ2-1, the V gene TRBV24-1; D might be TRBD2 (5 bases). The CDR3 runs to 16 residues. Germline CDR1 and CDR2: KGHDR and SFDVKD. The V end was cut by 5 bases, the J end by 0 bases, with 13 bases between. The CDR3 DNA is TGTGCCACCAGTGCCCCGGACTCCTCCTCCTACAATGAGCAGTTCTTC. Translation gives CATSAPDSSSYNEQFF.

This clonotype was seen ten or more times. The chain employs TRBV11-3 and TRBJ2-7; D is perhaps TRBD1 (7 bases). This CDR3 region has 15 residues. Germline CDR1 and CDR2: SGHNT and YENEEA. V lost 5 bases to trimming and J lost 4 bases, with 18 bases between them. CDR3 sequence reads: CASSPQGGMSYEQYF. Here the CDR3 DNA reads TGTGCCAGCAGCCCCCAGGGGGGTATGTCTTACGAGCAGTACTTC.

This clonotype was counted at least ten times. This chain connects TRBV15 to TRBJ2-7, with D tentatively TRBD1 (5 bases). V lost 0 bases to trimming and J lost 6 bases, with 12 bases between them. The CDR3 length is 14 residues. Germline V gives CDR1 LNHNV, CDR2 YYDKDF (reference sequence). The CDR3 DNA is TGTGCCACCAGCAGAGAAGGGCAGGGCTCCGAGCAGTACTTC. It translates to CATSREGQGSEQYF.

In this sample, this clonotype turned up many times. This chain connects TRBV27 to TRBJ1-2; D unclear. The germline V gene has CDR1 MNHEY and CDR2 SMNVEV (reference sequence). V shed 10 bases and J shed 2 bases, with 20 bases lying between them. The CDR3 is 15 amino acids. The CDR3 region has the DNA TGTGCCAACCGTTCCTCCCAAGGGAGAAACTATGGCTACACCTTC. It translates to CANRSSQGRNYGYTF.

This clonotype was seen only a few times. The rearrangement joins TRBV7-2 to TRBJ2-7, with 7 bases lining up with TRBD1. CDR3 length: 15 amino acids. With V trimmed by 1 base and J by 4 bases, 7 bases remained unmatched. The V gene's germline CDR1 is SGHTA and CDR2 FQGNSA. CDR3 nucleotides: TGTGCCAGCAGCTTAGACGGGACAGATTGGTACGAGCAGTACTTC. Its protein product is CASSLDGTDWYEQYF. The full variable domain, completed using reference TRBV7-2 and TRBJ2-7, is GAGVSQSPSNKVTEKGKDVELRCDPISGHTALYWYRQSLGQGLEFLIYFQGNSAPDKSGLPSDRFSAERTGGSVSTLTIQRTQQEDSAVYLCASSLDGTDWYEQYFGPGTRLTVT.

CDR3 sequence: CASSSLKGYEQYF. Here the CDR3 DNA reads TGTGCCAGCAGCTCCTTAAAGGGGTACGAGCAGTACTTC. This chain uses TRBV7-6 with TRBJ2-7; tentatively, D is TRBD1 (5 bases). The CDR3 runs to 13 residues. V was pared by 4 bases and J by 4 bases, with 11 bases between. Germline V gives CDR1 SGHVS, CDR2 FNYEAQ.